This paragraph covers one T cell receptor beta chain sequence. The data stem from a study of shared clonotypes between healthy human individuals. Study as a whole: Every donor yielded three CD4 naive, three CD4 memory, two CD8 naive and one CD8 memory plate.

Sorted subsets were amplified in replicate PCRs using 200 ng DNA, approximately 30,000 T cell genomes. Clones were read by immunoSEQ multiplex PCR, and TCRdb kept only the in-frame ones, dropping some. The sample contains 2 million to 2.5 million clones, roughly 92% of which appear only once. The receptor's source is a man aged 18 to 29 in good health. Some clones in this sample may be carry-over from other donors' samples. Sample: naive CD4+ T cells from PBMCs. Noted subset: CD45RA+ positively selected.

CDR3 protein: CASSYHSNTGELFF. Here the CDR3 DNA reads TGTGCCAGCAGCTATCACTCAAACACCGGGGAGCTGTTTTTT. The rearrangement links TRBV9 to TRBJ2-2; D remains ambiguous. Looked up from germline, CDR1 is SGDLS and CDR2 is YYNGEE. V was pared by 4 bases and J by 2 bases, with 9 bases between. This CDR3 contains 14 residues.